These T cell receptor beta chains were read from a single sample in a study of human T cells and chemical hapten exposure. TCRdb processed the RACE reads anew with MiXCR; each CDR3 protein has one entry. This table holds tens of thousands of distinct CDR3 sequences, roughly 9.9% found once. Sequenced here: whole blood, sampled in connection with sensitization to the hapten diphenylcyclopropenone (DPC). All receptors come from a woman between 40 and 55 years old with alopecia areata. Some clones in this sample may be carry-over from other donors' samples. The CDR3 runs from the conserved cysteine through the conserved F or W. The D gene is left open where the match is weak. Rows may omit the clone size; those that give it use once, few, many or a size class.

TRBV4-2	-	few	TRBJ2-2	CASSPLEAGELFF	TGTGCCAGCAGCCCCCTAGAAGCCGGGGAGCTGTTTTTT
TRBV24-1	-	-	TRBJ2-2	CATKKGPSGELFF	TGTGCCACCAAGAAGGGCCCCTCCGGGGAGCTGTTTTTT
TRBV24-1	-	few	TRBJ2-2	CATSDGRDTGELFF	TGTGCCACCAGTGACGGCCGCGACACCGGGGAGCTGTTTTTT
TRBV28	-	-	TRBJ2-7	CASSPQVSASGFF	TGTGCCAGCAGTCCCCAGGTTTCTGCGAGCGGGTTCTTC
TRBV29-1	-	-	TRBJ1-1	CSVDFMNTEAFF	TGCAGCGTGGATTTCATGAACACTGAAGCTTTCTTT
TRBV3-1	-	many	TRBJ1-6	CASSLRDGLYSPLHF	TGTGCCAGCAGCCTCCGGGACGGACTCTATTCACCCCTCCACTTT
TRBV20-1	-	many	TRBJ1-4	CSAKGQSGDEKLFF	TGCAGTGCTAAGGGGCAGAGCGGTGATGAAAAACTGTTTTTT
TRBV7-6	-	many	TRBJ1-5	CASSLAWGSNQPQHF	TGTGCCAGCAGCTTAGCGTGGGGTAGCAATCAGCCCCAGCATTTT
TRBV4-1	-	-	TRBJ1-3	CASSPLGGPGNTIYF	TGCGCCAGCAGCCCCCTGGGGGGGCCTGGAAACACCATATATTTT
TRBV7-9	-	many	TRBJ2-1	CASSQVGPNEQFF	TGTGCCAGCAGCCAGGTGGGGCCAAATGAGCAGTTCTTC
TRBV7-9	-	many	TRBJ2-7	CASSKQGYEQYF	TGTGCCAGCAGTAAACAGGGATACGAGCAGTACTTC
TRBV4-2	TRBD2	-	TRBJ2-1	CASSQESPSGYNEQFF	TGTGCCAGCAGCCAAGAATCCCCTAGCGGCTACAATGAGCAGTTCTTC
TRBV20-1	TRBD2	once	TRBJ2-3	CSARDASGGRTDTQYF	TGCAGTGCTAGAGATGCTAGCGGGGGTAGGACAGATACGCAGTATTTT
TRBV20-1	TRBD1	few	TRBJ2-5	CSANRGHRGETQYF	TGCAGTGCTAACAGGGGGCACCGGGGTGAGACCCAGTACTTC
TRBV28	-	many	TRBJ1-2	CASRARQSYGYTF	TGTGCCAGCAGGGCTCGACAGTCCTATGGCTACACCTTC
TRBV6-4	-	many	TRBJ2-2	CASSDGEARDTGELFF	TGTGCCAGCAGTGACGGTGAAGCCCGCGACACCGGGGAGCTGTTTTTT
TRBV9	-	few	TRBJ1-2	CASSVGRTYGYTF	TGTGCCAGCAGCGTTGGCAGAACCTATGGCTACACCTTC
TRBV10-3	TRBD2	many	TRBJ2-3	CAISSGLAGGTGATQYF	TGTGCCATCAGTAGTGGACTAGCGGGGGGCACGGGAGCTACGCAGTATTTT
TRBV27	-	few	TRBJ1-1	CASSLSVGEPNTEAFF	TGTGCCAGCAGTTTATCGGTAGGCGAGCCGAACACTGAAGCTTTCTTT
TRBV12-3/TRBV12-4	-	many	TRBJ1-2	CASSLNTRSNYGYTF	TGTGCCAGCAGTTTAAATACCCGTTCTAACTATGGCTACACCTTC
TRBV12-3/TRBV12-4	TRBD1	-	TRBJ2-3	CASSFGQVRTDTQYF	TGTGCCAGCAGTTTTGGACAGGTCCGCACAGATACGCAGTATTTT
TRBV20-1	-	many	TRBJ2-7	CSASRESIQYF	TGCAGTGCTAGTAGGGAATCAATACAGTACTTC
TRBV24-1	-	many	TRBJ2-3	CATSDPIAASTDTQYF	TGTGCCACCAGTGATCCGATTGCAGCTAGCACAGATACGCAGTATTTT
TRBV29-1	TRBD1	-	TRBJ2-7	CSGGDRGPYEQYF	TGCAGCGGTGGGGACAGGGGACCCTACGAGCAGTACTTC
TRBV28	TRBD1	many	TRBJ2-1	CASRGSGTGGFGEQFF	TGTGCCAGCAGGGGCTCCGGGACAGGGGGTTTCGGTGAGCAGTTCTTC
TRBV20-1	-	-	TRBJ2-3	CSASGGDTQYF	TGCAGTGCTTCCGGCGGGGATACGCAGTATTTT
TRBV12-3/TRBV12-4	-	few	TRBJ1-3	CASSLTRGHSGNTIYF	TGTGCCAGCAGTTTAACCAGGGGACATTCTGGAAACACCATATATTTT
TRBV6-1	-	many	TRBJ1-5	CASSDFRQPQHF	TGTGCCAGCAGTGACTTTCGGCAGCCCCAGCATTTT
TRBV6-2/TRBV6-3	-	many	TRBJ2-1	CASSYPPSKQFF	TGTGCCAGCAGTTACCCCCCGTCCAAGCAGTTCTTC
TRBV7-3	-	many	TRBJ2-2	CASSQGNGELFF	TGTGCCAGCAGCCAGGGGAATGGGGAGCTGTTTTTT
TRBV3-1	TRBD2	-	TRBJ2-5	CASSLLAGGQETQYF	TGTGCCAGCAGCCTTCTAGCGGGGGGCCAAGAGACCCAGTACTTC
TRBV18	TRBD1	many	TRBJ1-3	CASSPSPEGAGGNTIYF	TGTGCCAGCTCACCATCCCCGGAGGGGGCTGGAGGAAACACCATATATTTT
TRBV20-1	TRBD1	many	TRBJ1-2	CSASSRQGPYGYTF	TGCAGTGCTAGTTCGCGACAGGGACCATATGGCTACACCTTC
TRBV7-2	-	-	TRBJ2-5	CASSLGGRSETQYF	TGTGCCAGCAGCTTAGGGGGTCGGAGCGAGACCCAGTACTTC
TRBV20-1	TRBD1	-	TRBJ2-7	CSTRQGMSYEQYF	TGCAGTACCAGACAGGGGATGTCCTACGAGCAGTACTTC
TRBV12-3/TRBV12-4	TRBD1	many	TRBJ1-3	CASRTRTGAGNTIYF	TGTGCCAGCAGAACCCGGACAGGGGCTGGAAACACCATATATTTT
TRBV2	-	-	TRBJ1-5	CASSYPPAGDQPQHF	TGTGCCAGCAGTTACCCACCCGCGGGGGATCAGCCCCAGCATTTT
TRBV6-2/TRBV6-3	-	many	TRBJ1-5	CATRSTGWSNQPQHF	TGTGCCACCCGATCAACAGGGTGGAGCAATCAGCCCCAGCATTTT
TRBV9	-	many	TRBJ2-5	CASSPRGSQETQYF	TGTGCCAGCAGCCCTCGCGGGTCGCAAGAGACCCAGTACTTC
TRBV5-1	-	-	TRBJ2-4	CASSLDPGRNIQYF	TGCGCCAGCAGCTTGGACCCCGGACGAAACATTCAGTACTTC
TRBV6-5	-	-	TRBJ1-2	CASSLRLKSYGYTF	TGTGCCAGCAGCTTACGGCTGAAATCCTATGGCTACACCTTC
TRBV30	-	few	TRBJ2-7	CAWKGGYEQYF	TGTGCCTGGAAAGGGGGTTACGAGCAGTACTTC
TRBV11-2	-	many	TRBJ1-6	CASSLGVVPTSPLHF	TGTGCCAGCAGCTTAGGAGTCGTCCCCACTTCACCCCTCCACTTT